A single sample gave rise to the 18 T cell receptor beta chains below, sequenced in a study of blood T cell repertoires in COVID-19. Profiling relied on immunoSEQ multiplex PCR, and the TCRdb table lists in-frame clones only, not all of them. The table lists a few hundred thousand clones, about 88% of them singletons. Sequenced material: peripheral blood. The receptors shown here come from a woman between 45 and 65 years old with COVID-19, enrolled during active disease.

V gene TRBV21-1 combines with J gene TRBJ2-3; the tabulated D call, TRBD1, remains unverified against the DNA. TRBV21-1 is listed as a pseudogene. The length of the CDR3 is 18 residues. The CDR3 DNA sequence: TGTGCCAGCAGCAAAGCTGGGGGGAGAGGGGGCAGCACAGATACGCAGTATTTT. Translating it yields CASSKAGGRGGSTDTQYF.

The V call is TRBV5-4, the J call TRBJ2-1; the match to TRBD1 covers 7 bases. Germline V gene data show CDR1 as SGHNT and CDR2 as YYREEE (reference sequence). This CDR3 is built from 19 residues. The V gene end was trimmed by 4 bases and the J gene end by 7 bases; junction bases not matched to a gene: 23. CDR3 protein: CASSPGPILRGRMGNEQFF. In DNA form, the CDR3 reads TGTGCCAGCAGCCCTGGACCCATCTTGAGGGGGCGAATGGGTAATGAGCAGTTCTTC.

The V call is TRBV24-1, the J call TRBJ1-2; TRBD1 aligns across 10 bases. The V and J ends lost 7 bases and 3 bases, in that order; junction bases with no gene match: 4. Germline lookup yields CDR1 KGHDR and CDR2 SFDVKD. CDR3 length equals 14 residues. The CDR3 DNA is TGTGCCACCAGGGGGACAGGGGAAGACTATGGCTACACCTTC. The encoded protein is CATRGTGEDYGYTF.

The chain combines TRBV7-9 with TRBJ1-2; perhaps TRBD1 as D (6 bases). This CDR3 is built from 15 residues. V was shortened by 5 bases and J by 3 bases, with 16 bases between the two germline ends. CDR1 is SEHNR and CDR2 is FQNEAQ in the germline V gene (reference sequence). The CDR3 DNA reads as TGTGCCAGCAGCGTTGACAGGCCCATTTACTATGGCTACACCTTC. This translates into CASSVDRPIYYGYTF.

This chain uses TRBV6-1 with TRBJ1-2; 7 nucleotides agree with TRBD1. With V trimmed by 3 bases and J by 4 bases, 11 bases remained unmatched. CDR1 is MNHNS and CDR2 is SASEGT in the germline V gene. The CDR3 is made up of 16 amino acids. The CDR3 DNA sequence: TGTGCCAGCAGTGATCCGAGAACAAGGACAGGCTATGGCTACACCTTC. Residues: CASSDPRTRTGYGYTF.

V usage is TRBV7-2 and J usage is TRBJ2-3; 10 positions match TRBD2. V lost 0 bases to trimming and J lost 0 bases; unmatched junction nucleotides: 6. The germline gives CDR1 SGHTA, CDR2 FQGNSA. The CDR3 spans 18 residues. The CDR3 region is CASSLARASGGSTDTQYF. The DNA of the CDR3 is TGTGCCAGCAGCTTAGCGCGGGCTAGCGGGGGTAGCACAGATACGCAGTATTTT.

CDR3 DNA: TGTGCCAGTAATCAGGGTTTAAATGAAAAACTGTTTTTT. It is translated as CASNQGLNEKLFF. V and J are TRBV19 and TRBJ1-4; possible D gene TRBD1, 5 bases. V lost 7 bases, J lost 5 bases, and 11 bases lay in between. The germline gives CDR1 LNHDA, CDR2 SQIVND (reference sequence). The CDR3 length is 13 residues.

CDR3 in DNA: TGTGCCAGCAGCTCGGCGGGGGGGTTTTACAATGAGCAGTTCTTC. Amino acid sequence: CASSSAGGFYNEQFF. The chain uses TRBV7-8 and TRBJ2-1; 9 bases fit TRBD2. The ends lost 4 bases at V and 4 bases at J; junction bases unmatched: 5. Germline-derived CDR1 and CDR2 are SGHVS and FQNEAQ. The CDR3 is 15 residues long.

For this clone: The junction departs from the called germline gene at one end, perhaps through a read error. The gene calls are TRBV5-1 and TRBJ2-2, with TRBD1 as a possible D gene (6 bases). Germline lookup yields CDR1 SGHRS and CDR2 YFSETQ. The length of the CDR3 is 16 residues. CDR3 coding DNA: TGCGCCAGCATCGGGACCGCCATAGGGGACACTGGGGAGCTGTTTTTT. The encoded protein is CASIGTAIGDTGELFF.

This chain connects TRBV2 to TRBJ1-3; D possibly corresponds to TRBD1 (5 bases). Per the germline V gene, CDR1 is SNHLY and CDR2 is FYNNEI. Deletions cut 4 bases from V and 2 bases from J, with 12 bases between. This CDR3 spans 15 amino acids. CDR3 bases: TGTGCCAGCAGTGGACAGTTGCCTACTGGAAACACCATATATTTT. Protein sequence: CASSGQLPTGNTIYF.

The DNA for the CDR3 is TGTGCCAGCAGCTTATTCCCTGAGGGGGCCAATCAGCCCCAGCATTTT. This sequence encodes CASSLFPEGANQPQHF. The gene calls are TRBV7-8 and TRBJ1-5, with 7 bases matching TRBD1. Germline CDR1 is SGHVS and CDR2 is FQNEAQ. CDR3 length: 16 residues. The V and J ends lost 2 bases and 3 bases, in that order; junction bases with no gene match: 7. Looking up the rest from reference TRBV7-8 and TRBJ1-5 gives the full variable domain: GAGVSQSPRYKVAKRGQDVALRCDPISGHVSLFWYQQALGQGPEFLTYFQNEAQLDKSGLPSDRFFAERPEGSVSTLKIQRTQQEDSAVYLCASSLFPEGANQPQHFGDGTRLSIL.

The rearrangement uses TRBV7-2 and TRBJ1-2; D remains unclear. Germline CDR1 is SGHTA and CDR2 is FQGNSA. Trimming removed 5 bases at V and 4 bases at J, with 20 bases between. This CDR3 is built from 16 residues. CDR3 residues: CASSPIFGFLSYGYTF. CDR3 coding DNA: TGTGCCAGCAGCCCGATTTTCGGGTTCTTGTCCTATGGCTACACCTTC.

This chain joins TRBV28 and TRBJ2-4; TRBD1 is a possible D gene (6 bases). The CDR3 length is 14 residues. Germline CDR1 and CDR2: MDHEN and SYDVKM. The V gene lost 6 bases and the J gene lost 1 base, with 10 bases spanning the gap. CDR3 bases: TGTGCCAGCAGCCTCAGGGGTGCCAAAAACATTCAGTACTTC. It specifies CASSLRGAKNIQYF. The complete variable domain, with remaining parts taken from reference TRBV28 and TRBJ2-4, reads DVKVTQSSRYLVKRTGEKVFLECVQDMDHENMFWYRQDPGLGLRLIYFSYDVKMKEKGDIPEGYSVSREKKERFSLILESASTNQTSMYLCASSLRGAKNIQYFGAGTRLSVL.

The chain has TRBV3-1 (or the pseudogene TRBV3-2) and TRBJ2-2; 11 bases fit TRBD1. Germline CDR1 is LGHDT and CDR2 is YNNKEL (reference sequence). CDR3 length equals 13 residues. J gave up 5 bases and V 8 bases, and 1 base lay outside the gene matches. In DNA form, the CDR3 reads TGTGCCAGCGGGACAGGGGGGACCGGGGAGCTGTTTTTT. Protein product: CASGTGGTGELFF.

The rearrangement joins TRBV7-6 to TRBJ2-7; 7 bases agree with TRBD1. Trimming at V came to 5 bases and at J to 4 bases, leaving 11 bases not matched to a gene. Germline values: CDR1 SGHVS, CDR2 FNYEAQ. This CDR3 has 15 residues. The CDR3 coding sequence is TGTGCCAGCAGCATCGGACAGGAAGGGCCTTACGAGCAGTACTTC. Encoded protein: CASSIGQEGPYEQYF. The full variable domain, completed using reference TRBV7-6 and TRBJ2-7, is GAGVSQSPRYKVTKRGQDVALRCDPISGHVSLYWYRQALGQGPEFLTYFNYEAQQDKSGLPNDRFSAERPEGSISTLTIQRTEQRDSAMYRCASSIGQEGPYEQYFGPGTRLTVT.

This chain connects TRBV27 to TRBJ2-3; 7 bases agree with TRBD2. Germline V lookup: CDR1 MNHEY, CDR2 SMNVEV (reference sequence). The CDR3 is 16 residues long. Trimming at V came to 8 bases and at J to 2 bases, leaving 13 bases not matched to a gene. The CDR3 coding sequence is TGTGCCAGCTCGTTGGGAGGCGGGGGACCCACAGATACGCAGTATTTT. It encodes CASSLGGGGPTDTQYF.

The rearrangement joins TRBV28 to TRBJ1-6; 7 bases align to TRBD1. This CDR3 region has 14 residues. V shed 6 bases, J shed 8 bases, and the junction held 7 bases outside the gene matches. Germline values: CDR1 MDHEN, CDR2 SYDVKM. CDR3 loop: CASRTGQAYSPLHF. DNA for the CDR3: TGTGCCAGCAGGACCGGACAGGCTTATTCACCCCTCCACTTT.

The chain joins TRBV20-1 to TRBJ1-5; 7 bases are shared with TRBD1. The CDR3 extends over 11 amino acids. The V gene end was trimmed by 7 bases and the J gene end by 5 bases; junction bases not matched to a gene: 2. The germline V gene has CDR1 DFQATT and CDR2 SNEGSKA (reference sequence). CDR3: CSDTGDQPQHF. The CDR3 nucleotides read TGCAGTGATACAGGGGATCAGCCCCAGCATTTT.